These T cell receptor beta chains were read from a single sample in a study of blood T cell repertoires in COVID-19. Only in-frame clones appear in the TCRdb table, and some are missing; sequencing was by immunoSEQ multiplex PCR. The table records a few hundred thousand clones, more than 75% of them present only once. What was sequenced was peripheral blood. These receptors all come from a woman aged 65 to 85 with active or convalescent COVID-19. The CDR3 runs from the conserved cysteine through the conserved F or W. The D gene is left open where the match is weak. Clone size is stated in some rows and not others, as once, few, many or a class when expanded.

j_gene: TRBJ1-4; abundance: .; d_gene: TRBD1; v_gene: TRBV15; CDR3nt: TGTGCCACTTCGTCCGGGACAGGGGGTGAAAAACTGTTTTTT; CDR3aa: CATSSGTGGEKLFF
j_gene: TRBJ1-5; abundance: .; d_gene: .; v_gene: TRBV6-5; CDR3nt: TGTGCCAGCAGTTACTCTGGAGGCAATCAGCCCCAGCATTTT; CDR3aa: CASSYSGGNQPQHF
j_gene: TRBJ1-3; abundance: .; d_gene: .; v_gene: TRBV5-1; CDR3nt: TGCGCCAGCAGCTTGGGCTACGTATCAGGAAACACCATATATTTT; CDR3aa: CASSLGYVSGNTIYF
j_gene: TRBJ1-2; abundance: .; d_gene: TRBD1; v_gene: TRBV9; CDR3nt: TGTGCCAGCAGCGGGGGGGACAGCCCTCTCTATGGCTACACCTTC; CDR3aa: CASSGGDSPLYGYTF
j_gene: TRBJ1-1; abundance: .; d_gene: TRBD1; v_gene: TRBV2; CDR3nt: TGTGCCAGCAGTGAATGGGGACAGGGGGCGTGGGACACTGAAGCTTTCTTT; CDR3aa: CASSEWGQGAWDTEAFF
j_gene: TRBJ2-6; abundance: .; d_gene: TRBD1; v_gene: TRBV5-6; CDR3nt: TGTGCCAGCAGCTTGGAGGTGGGGACAGGGGCTACTGGGGCCAACGTCCTGACTTTC; CDR3aa: CASSLEVGTGATGANVLTF
j_gene: TRBJ2-6; abundance: .; d_gene: .; v_gene: TRBV12-5; CDR3nt: TGTTCTAGTGGTTTGGTATTCCGGCAGGGTGAATACCCTACACCTTCTGGGGCCAACGTCCTGACTTTC; CDR3aa: CSSGLVFRQGEYPTPSGANVLTF
j_gene: TRBJ2-1; abundance: .; d_gene: TRBD2; v_gene: TRBV5-1; CDR3nt: TGCGCCAGCAGCTTGTCAGCGGGGGGGCAAAATGAGCAGTTCTTC; CDR3aa: CASSLSAGGQNEQFF
j_gene: TRBJ2-1; abundance: once; d_gene: TRBD1; v_gene: TRBV14; CDR3nt: TGTGCCAGCAGCCAAGACTGGACAGGGAACTACAATGAGCAGTTCTTC; CDR3aa: CASSQDWTGNYNEQFF
j_gene: TRBJ2-2; abundance: .; d_gene: .; v_gene: TRBV5-6; CDR3nt: TGTGCCTCTCAGACCGGGGAGCTGTTTTTT; CDR3aa: CASQTGELFF
j_gene: TRBJ1-5; abundance: .; d_gene: .; v_gene: TRBV19; CDR3nt: TGTGCCAGTAGTACGGAGCGTCAGCCCCAGCATTTT; CDR3aa: CASSTERQPQHF
j_gene: TRBJ1-2; abundance: .; d_gene: .; v_gene: TRBV20-1; CDR3nt: TGCAGTGCTAGTGCAGGGTACAACTATGGCTACACCTTC; CDR3aa: CSASAGYNYGYTF
j_gene: TRBJ2-6; abundance: .; d_gene: .; v_gene: TRBV18; CDR3nt: TGTGCCAGCACGAGCGGTTCTGGGGCCAACGTCCTGACTTTC; CDR3aa: CASTSGSGANVLTF
j_gene: TRBJ2-7; abundance: once; d_gene: .; v_gene: TRBV6-2/TRBV6-3; CDR3nt: TGTGCCAGCAGTTTCGGAGATTGGTCCTACGAGCAGTACTTC; CDR3aa: CASSFGDWSYEQYF
j_gene: TRBJ1-6; abundance: .; d_gene: TRBD1; v_gene: TRBV27; CDR3nt: TGTGCCAGCAGCGCAGGGGGACCCTATAATTCACCCCTCCACTTT; CDR3aa: CASSAGGPYNSPLHF
j_gene: TRBJ2-7; abundance: .; d_gene: .; v_gene: TRBV5-1; CDR3nt: TGCGCCAGCAGCTTGTCAGGGGTTGGCCACGAGCAGTACTTC; CDR3aa: CASSLSGVGHEQYF
j_gene: TRBJ1-6; abundance: .; d_gene: .; v_gene: TRBV7-9; CDR3nt: TGTGCCAGCAGCTTAATGGGGCGTTCCTTGAATTCACCCCTCCACTTT; CDR3aa: CASSLMGRSLNSPLHF
j_gene: TRBJ2-3; abundance: once; d_gene: .; v_gene: TRBV28; CDR3nt: TGTGCCAGCAGTTTATCGGGACGGGGGGCCGGGAATACGCAGTATTTT; CDR3aa: CASSLSGRGAGNTQYF
j_gene: TRBJ2-1; abundance: few; d_gene: TRBD2; v_gene: TRBV27; CDR3nt: TGTGCCAGCAGTAAAACCGGGACTAGCGGTTTGGGTGAGCAGTTCTTC; CDR3aa: CASSKTGTSGLGEQFF
j_gene: TRBJ2-3; abundance: .; d_gene: .; v_gene: TRBV3-1/TRBV3-2; CDR3nt: TGTGCCAGCAGCCAAGAACCGACCAGCGCCACAGATACGCAGTATTTT; CDR3aa: CASSQEPTSATDTQYF
j_gene: TRBJ2-7; abundance: .; d_gene: TRBD1; v_gene: TRBV29-1; CDR3nt: TGCAGCGTTGAGGGACAGGCGTATGGGGACTACGAGCAGTACTTC; CDR3aa: CSVEGQAYGDYEQYF
j_gene: TRBJ1-6; abundance: .; d_gene: TRBD1; v_gene: TRBV14; CDR3nt: TGTGCCAGCAGCCTACAGGGGTTCCGCGGTTCACCCCTCCACTTT; CDR3aa: CASSLQGFRGSPLHF
j_gene: TRBJ1-3; abundance: .; d_gene: .; v_gene: TRBV7-9; CDR3nt: TGTGCCAGCAGAACGGTGGGAAACACCATATATTTT; CDR3aa: CASRTVGNTIYF
j_gene: TRBJ2-7; abundance: .; d_gene: .; v_gene: TRBV4-1; CDR3nt: TGCGCCAGCAGCCTATCAGCGGCAACCACCTACGAGCAGTACTTC; CDR3aa: CASSLSAATTYEQYF
j_gene: TRBJ1-5; abundance: .; d_gene: .; v_gene: TRBV23-1; CDR3nt: TGCGCCAGCAGTCACCGGATTATCAGGGGTGAGGCCAATCAGCCCCAGCATTTT; CDR3aa: CASSHRIIRGEANQPQHF
j_gene: TRBJ2-7; abundance: few; d_gene: .; v_gene: TRBV7-9; CDR3nt: TGTGCCAGCAGCTTAGACAGCCCTGAGCAGTACTTC; CDR3aa: CASSLDSPEQYF
j_gene: TRBJ2-1; abundance: .; d_gene: .; v_gene: TRBV7-9; CDR3nt: TGTGCCAGCAGCCATGCGGCCGCAAGCTCCTACAATGAGCAGTTCTTC; CDR3aa: CASSHAAASSYNEQFF
j_gene: TRBJ2-2; abundance: .; d_gene: .; v_gene: TRBV11-2; CDR3nt: TGTGCCAGCAGCCTCATCCAACTAACCGGGGAGCTGTTTTTT; CDR3aa: CASSLIQLTGELFF
j_gene: TRBJ1-5; abundance: .; d_gene: .; v_gene: TRBV6-5; CDR3nt: TGTGCCAGCAGTTACCGGGACAAAGAGCATTTT; CDR3aa: CASSYRDKEHF
j_gene: TRBJ2-2; abundance: .; d_gene: TRBD2; v_gene: TRBV2; CDR3nt: TGTGCCAGCAGGCCTCGACTAGCGGGGCGACGGGCCGGGGAGCTGTTTTTT; CDR3aa: CASRPRLAGRRAGELFF
j_gene: TRBJ1-5; abundance: .; d_gene: .; v_gene: TRBV7-2; CDR3nt: TGTGCCAGCAGCTTAGACAACTATAGCAATCAGCCCCAGCATTTT; CDR3aa: CASSLDNYSNQPQHF
j_gene: TRBJ1-2; abundance: few; d_gene: .; v_gene: TRBV6-6; CDR3nt: TGTGCCAGCAGTTACCCCGCGAGGGTTCCTAACTATGGCTACACCTTC; CDR3aa: CASSYPARVPNYGYTF
j_gene: TRBJ2-3; abundance: .; d_gene: .; v_gene: TRBV7-9; CDR3nt: TGTGCCAGCAGCCCCGGAGAGGGTACGCAGTATTTT; CDR3aa: CASSPGEGTQYF
j_gene: TRBJ1-5; abundance: .; d_gene: .; v_gene: TRBV15; CDR3nt: TGTGCCACCAGCAGAGCGAGGGAGACCCAGCATTTT; CDR3aa: CATSRARETQHF
j_gene: TRBJ2-3; abundance: once; d_gene: TRBD2; v_gene: TRBV7-2; CDR3nt: TGTGCCAGCAGCGGCCGACTAGCCGGTAGCACAGATACGCAGTATTTT; CDR3aa: CASSGRLAGSTDTQYF
j_gene: TRBJ2-7; abundance: .; d_gene: TRBD2; v_gene: TRBV5-5; CDR3nt: TGTGCCAGCAGCCTAGCGGGATCTTCCTACGAGCAGTACTTC; CDR3aa: CASSLAGSSYEQYF
j_gene: TRBJ2-2; abundance: .; d_gene: .; v_gene: TRBV11-2; CDR3nt: TGTGCCAGCAGCCCCGGGACTTCGAACACCGGGGAGCTGTTTTTT; CDR3aa: CASSPGTSNTGELFF
j_gene: TRBJ2-4; abundance: .; d_gene: TRBD1; v_gene: TRBV27; CDR3nt: TGTGCCAGCAGCCTAGGGGGCGGCGCCCAAAACATTCAGTACTTC; CDR3aa: CASSLGGGAQNIQYF
j_gene: TRBJ1-5; abundance: .; d_gene: TRBD1; v_gene: TRBV6-5; CDR3nt: TGTGCCAGCACCGAGACAGGGGCTCCCAATTCTCCCCAGCATTTT; CDR3aa: CASTETGAPNSPQHF
j_gene: TRBJ1-2; abundance: .; d_gene: .; v_gene: TRBV25-1; CDR3nt: TGTGCCAGCAGTTCTCAGGCGTATGGCTACACCTTC; CDR3aa: CASSSQAYGYTF
j_gene: TRBJ1-6; abundance: .; d_gene: TRBD1; v_gene: TRBV7-3; CDR3nt: TGTGCCAGCAGCCCACAGGGGGCGGATTCACCCCTCCACTTT; CDR3aa: CASSPQGADSPLHF
j_gene: TRBJ2-1; abundance: .; d_gene: TRBD1; v_gene: TRBV5-1; CDR3nt: TGCGCCAGCAACGCTGCCGGGGACAGCGTATACAATGAGCAGTTCTTC; CDR3aa: CASNAAGDSVYNEQFF
j_gene: TRBJ2-3; abundance: .; d_gene: .; v_gene: TRBV12-3/TRBV12-4; CDR3nt: TGTGCCAGCGGACGTCAGGGAACGCAGTATTTT; CDR3aa: CASGRQGTQYF
j_gene: TRBJ1-5; abundance: .; d_gene: TRBD1; v_gene: TRBV4-3; CDR3nt: TGCGCCAGCAGCCAAGTTGCAGGGGGCGGGCAGCCCCAGCATTTT; CDR3aa: CASSQVAGGGQPQHF
j_gene: TRBJ2-6; abundance: .; d_gene: TRBD1; v_gene: TRBV7-2; CDR3nt: TGTGCCAGCAGCCTAAGGACAGGGTATTCTGGGGCCAACGTCCTGACTTTC; CDR3aa: CASSLRTGYSGANVLTF
j_gene: TRBJ2-5; abundance: .; d_gene: .; v_gene: TRBV11-2; CDR3nt: TGTGCCAGCAGCTTAGACGCGCACCAAGAGACCCAGTACTTC; CDR3aa: CASSLDAHQETQYF
j_gene: TRBJ2-5; abundance: once; d_gene: .; v_gene: TRBV10-1; CDR3nt: TGCGCCAGCCAGGACAGTTTTAAAGAGACCCAGTACTTC; CDR3aa: CASQDSFKETQYF
j_gene: TRBJ1-3; abundance: .; d_gene: .; v_gene: TRBV5-1; CDR3nt: TGCGCCAGCAGCTTGAACCTCCCCAGCGACACCATATATTTT; CDR3aa: CASSLNLPSDTIYF
j_gene: TRBJ1-2; abundance: .; d_gene: TRBD1; v_gene: TRBV18; CDR3nt: TGTGCCAGCTCACCGGGACAGGGGTATGGCTACACCTTC; CDR3aa: CASSPGQGYGYTF
j_gene: TRBJ1-2; abundance: .; d_gene: .; v_gene: TRBV6-5; CDR3nt: TGTGCCAGCATGAACATAGGGGTCTATGGCTACACCTTC; CDR3aa: CASMNIGVYGYTF
j_gene: TRBJ1-2; abundance: .; d_gene: .; v_gene: TRBV7-2; CDR3nt: TGTACCAGCAGCTTACAGAGATCAGGCTATGGCTACACCTTC; CDR3aa: CTSSLQRSGYGYTF
j_gene: TRBJ1-5; abundance: .; d_gene: .; v_gene: TRBV19; CDR3nt: TGTGCCAGTAGTCAACAGCTTTATAGCAATCAGCCCCAGCATTTT; CDR3aa: CASSQQLYSNQPQHF
j_gene: TRBJ2-2; abundance: .; d_gene: .; v_gene: TRBV5-6; CDR3nt: TGTGCCAGCAGCTTGCGGGTGCGACCGAACACCGGGGAGCTGTTTTTT; CDR3aa: CASSLRVRPNTGELFF
j_gene: TRBJ1-1; abundance: .; d_gene: .; v_gene: TRBV4-1; CDR3nt: TGCGCCAGCAGCGCCGGACAGTTGAACACTGAAGCTTTCTTT; CDR3aa: CASSAGQLNTEAFF
j_gene: TRBJ1-2; abundance: .; d_gene: TRBD1; v_gene: TRBV28; CDR3nt: TGTGCCAGCAGCTCTGGACAGGGCGGCTACACCTTC; CDR3aa: CASSSGQGGYTF
j_gene: TRBJ2-7; abundance: .; d_gene: TRBD1; v_gene: TRBV6-2/TRBV6-3; CDR3nt: TGTGCCAGCAGTTACCTAAGGACAGGGCCCTACGAGCAGTACTTC; CDR3aa: CASSYLRTGPYEQYF
j_gene: TRBJ1-1; abundance: few; d_gene: .; v_gene: TRBV19; CDR3nt: TGTGCCAGTAGCTATAGCGGGCAGGGGACTGAAGCTTTCTTT; CDR3aa: CASSYSGQGTEAFF
j_gene: TRBJ1-4; abundance: .; d_gene: .; v_gene: TRBV11-2; CDR3nt: TGTGCCAGCAGCGGAGGGAGGGGTGGGGATGAAAAACTGTTTTTT; CDR3aa: CASSGGRGGDEKLFF
j_gene: TRBJ1-1; abundance: .; d_gene: TRBD1; v_gene: TRBV3-1/TRBV3-2; CDR3nt: TGTGCCAGCCAACCGACAGGGGGGTACACTGAAGCTTTCTTT; CDR3aa: CASQPTGGYTEAFF
j_gene: TRBJ2-7; abundance: .; d_gene: .; v_gene: TRBV5-4; CDR3nt: TGTGCCAGCAGACCCCGCAGGGGGGTGCTCCACGAGCAGTACTTC; CDR3aa: CASRPRRGVLHEQYF